A single T cell receptor beta chain is shown here with its context. This record comes from a study of Ad26.COV2.S vaccination and SARS-CoV-2 variants. As to treatment: around 19 received Ad26.COV2.S at low or high dose, single or two shots; 5 received placebo; per-sample allocation not given. Following the first vaccine or placebo injection, samples were taken on day 63. Trimming pared 0 bases from V and 3 bases from J, leaving 19 bases between. This CDR3 has 18 residues. Germline values: CDR1 SGHTS, CDR2 YDEGEE. The table came from immunoSEQ multiplex PCR; TCRdb's copy has only in-frame clones and leaves some out. The sample gives 500,000 or so clones, nearly 90% of which show up once; approximately 2.5% is in the top ten.

This clonotype was obtained from a person between 18 and 65 years old who received the Ad26.COV2.S COVID-19 vaccine or a placebo. Sequencing was performed on peripheral blood, taken in a trial of Ad26.COV2.S vaccine versus placebo. The rearrangement links TRBV5-8 to TRBJ1-3, with a tentative D call TRBD1 (6 bases). CDR3 DNA: TGTGCCAGCAGCTTGGGGATTTGGACAGAAGATGGTGGAAACACCATATATTTT. Translating it yields CASSLGIWTEDGGNTIYF.